This entry features one T cell receptor beta chain sequence. Its specificity is not known. Data came from immunoSEQ multiplex PCR; TCRdb stores just in-frame clones and leaves some out. The sample lists about 16,000 clones; roughly 81% were seen once. The data derive from a study of PD-1 blockade in classical Hodgkin lymphoma. Sample time point: newly diagnosed, previously untreated cHL patient sample. Untreated, newly diagnosed classical Hodgkin lymphoma PBMCs were used for comparison. Germline V gives CDR1 MNHEY, CDR2 SVGAGI. V lost 6 bases to trimming and J lost 0 bases, with 9 bases between them. This CDR3 has 14 amino acids. Broader study findings: Newly diagnosed patients had baseline TCR diversity that was reportedly lower than that of healthy donors. Undefined causes, possibly disease activity or prior therapy, underlie the repertoire differences.

This chain joins TRBV6-5 and TRBJ1-3; unclear D gene. The source of this sequence is a human donor with classical Hodgkin lymphoma. The sequencing sample was made of peripheral blood mononuclear cells (PBMCs). CDR3 loop: CASRSPSSGNTIYF. CDR3 DNA sequence: TGTGCCAGCAGATCACCGAGCTCTGGAAACACCATATATTTT.